The rows below give T cell receptor beta chains drawn from one sample of a study of blood T cell repertoires in COVID-19. Assay: immunoSEQ multiplex PCR; the TCRdb copy retains only in-frame clones and omits some. The data hold over 25,000 clones, with roughly 91% observed a single time. Sequencing input: peripheral blood. Source of these receptors: a human donor in a cohort sampled during active COVID-19. The donor label of this sample is uncertain. CDR3s leave out the opening cysteine and the closing phenylalanine or tryptophan. Rows give clone size only sometimes, using once, few, many, or a class for an expanded clone.

clone size,J gene,CDR3 length,V gene,CDR3 protein
NA,TRBJ1-2,12,TRBV5-1,ASSFDRGSFGYT
once,TRBJ1-2,10,TRBV28,ASSSTNYGYT
NA,TRBJ1-2,13,TRBV5-1,ASSLNRGTYYGYT
NA,TRBJ2-7,12,TRBV11-2,ASSYGTRLYEQY
NA,TRBJ1-3,14,TRBV19,ASSISPGGIGDTIY
NA,TRBJ2-3,10,TRBV10-3,AINREGDTQY
NA,TRBJ2-2,12,TRBV5-1,ASGLGGTAGELF
NA,TRBJ2-5,11,TRBV7-9,ASSLSGLETQY
NA,TRBJ2-3,9,TRBV12-3/TRBV12-4,ASSSEDTQY
NA,TRBJ1-1,12,TRBV5-1,ASSLQASNTEAF
NA,TRBJ2-7,14,TRBV28,ASSLIVVESRDEQY
NA,TRBJ2-2,13,TRBV18,ASSSTGAGTGELF
NA,TRBJ2-1,12,TRBV7-3,ASSLGTGSNEQF
NA,TRBJ1-5,15,TRBV7-2,ASSPRTGAYSNQPQH
once,TRBJ2-2,17,TRBV5-1,ASSLDPLGQGANTGELF
NA,TRBJ1-4,13,TRBV5-1,ASSPQTGGAEKLF
NA,TRBJ2-7,11,TRBV11-2,ASSLSTAYEQY